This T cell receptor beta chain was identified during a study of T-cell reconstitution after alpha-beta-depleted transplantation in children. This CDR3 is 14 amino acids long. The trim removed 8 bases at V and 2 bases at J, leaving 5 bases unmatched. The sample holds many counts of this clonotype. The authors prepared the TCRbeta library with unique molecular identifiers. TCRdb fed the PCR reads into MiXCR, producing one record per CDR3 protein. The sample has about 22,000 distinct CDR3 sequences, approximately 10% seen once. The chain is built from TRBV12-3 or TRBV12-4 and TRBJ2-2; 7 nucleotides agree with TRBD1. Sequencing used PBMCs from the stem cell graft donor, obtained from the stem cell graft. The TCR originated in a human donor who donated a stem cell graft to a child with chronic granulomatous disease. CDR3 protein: CASWDRTNTGELFF. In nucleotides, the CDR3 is TGTGCCAGCTGGGACAGAACCAACACCGGGGAGCTGTTTTTT.